The 14 T cell receptor beta chains below all came from one sample that was sequenced in a study of a mutant IDH1 vaccine in newly diagnosed glioma. The method was immunoSEQ multiplex PCR; TCRdb's version includes in-frame clones alone and lacks a portion of them. The repertoire has about 64,000 clones, around 83% of them found once; the top ten carry 3.5% to 4.5%. Antigens of these TCRs are unknown. Specified time point: week 23, last vaccination. Alongside topical imiquimod, each dose of vaccine comprised 300 ug of mutant IDH1 20-mer peptide. The sample was PBMCs, taken from a glioma patient whose treatment included an IDH1 peptide vaccine. All receptors derive from a young man with glioma.

The chain joins TRBV5-1 to TRBJ2-7; 9 positions agree with TRBD1. CDR3 length: 14 residues. From germline, CDR1 is SGHRS and CDR2 YFSETQ. V lost 0 bases, J lost 6 bases, and 4 bases stayed unmatched. CDR3 amino acids: CASSLGQGVREQYF. The DNA for the CDR3 is TGCGCCAGCAGCTTGGGACAGGGGGTCCGCGAGCAGTACTTC.

The chain employs TRBV5-8 and TRBJ2-5, with unresolved D. This CDR3 region has 15 residues. The germline V gene encodes CDR1 SGHTS and CDR2 YDEGEE. V lost 4 bases and J 5 bases, leaving 18 bases between the germline ends. The CDR3: CASSGELPRAETQYF. CDR3 in DNA: TGTGCCAGCAGCGGCGAGCTACCTAGGGCGGAGACCCAGTACTTC.

The chain employs TRBV5-1 and TRBJ2-2; D is possibly TRBD1 (5 bases). CDR3 length: 12 amino acids. Germline CDR1 SGHRS, CDR2 YFSETQ. V was clipped by 5 bases and J by 4 bases, with 6 bases between them. CDR3: CASSQGTGELFF. In nucleotides, the CDR3 is TGCGCCAGCAGTCAGGGCACCGGGGAGCTGTTTTTT.

The chain links TRBV19 to TRBJ2-3; 9 nucleotides align to TRBD2. Germline CDR1 is LNHDA and CDR2 is SQIVND (reference sequence). The CDR3 runs to 17 residues. The V gene end was trimmed by 1 base and the J gene end by 2 bases; junction bases not matched to a gene: 7. The CDR3 bases are TGTGCCAGTAGTATAGTGGGGCGGGGGGGCCTCACAGATACGCAGTATTTT. This encodes CASSIVGRGGLTDTQYF.

The V and J genes are TRBV5-6 and TRBJ2-7; 9 bases fit TRBD1. The germline V gene has CDR1 SGHDT and CDR2 YYEEEE. V shed 4 bases and J 2 bases; nucleotides not matched to a gene: 10. The CDR3 loop spans 16 amino acids. The CDR3 DNA sequence: TGTGCCAGCAGCGCTACCGGGACAGGGACGCCCTACGAGCAGTACTTC. Translated: CASSATGTGTPYEQYF. The complete variable domain, with remaining parts taken from reference TRBV5-6 and TRBJ2-7, reads DAGVTQSPTHLIKTRGQQVTLRCSPKSGHDTVSWYQQALGQGPQFIFQYYEEEERQRGNFPDRFSGHQFPNYSSELNVNALLLGDSALYLCASSATGTGTPYEQYFGPGTRLTVT.

This clone was counted a few times. The rearrangement joins TRBV10-1 to TRBJ1-2; D gene ambiguous. Trimming took 0 bases from V and 4 from J, leaving 9 bases between them. CDR3 size: 14 residues. The germline V gene encodes CDR1 WNHNN and CDR2 SYGVQD (reference sequence). CDR3 sequence: CASSESLQLYGYTF. Written as DNA, the CDR3 is TGCGCCAGCAGTGAGTCGTTACAGCTCTATGGCTACACCTTC.

V is TRBV18 and J is TRBJ1-4; D is undetermined. The V end lost 4 bases, the J end lost 3 bases, and 18 bases lay between the germline ends. The CDR3 has 17 amino acids. Germline CDR1 KGHSH, CDR2 LQKENI. The CDR3 sequence: CASSQQPSWASNEKLFF. The CDR3 coding sequence is TGTGCCAGCTCACAGCAGCCGTCATGGGCGTCTAATGAAAAACTGTTTTTT.

The chain carries TRBV7-9 and TRBJ1-5, with 8 bases lining up with TRBD1. Germline V gene lookup returns CDR1 SEHNR and CDR2 FQNEAQ (reference sequence). The CDR3 is 15 amino acids. V shed 5 bases, J shed 3 bases, and the junction held 6 bases outside the gene matches. The CDR3: CASSQTGQANQPQHF. CDR3 sequence (DNA): TGTGCCAGCAGCCAAACGGGACAGGCCAATCAGCCCCAGCATTTT.

The V call is TRBV9, the J call TRBJ2-5, with 7 bases lining up with TRBD2. CDR1 SGDLS and CDR2 YYNGEE come from the germline V gene. Unmatched junction bases numbered 8, after V lost 0 bases and J lost 3 bases. This CDR3 has 16 amino acids. The CDR3 region is CASSVVGIAGEETQYF. The CDR3 nucleotides read TGTGCCAGCAGCGTAGTCGGGATAGCGGGTGAAGAGACCCAGTACTTC.

This clone was recorded only once. The V call is TRBV29-1, the J call TRBJ2-3; either TRBD1 or TRBD2 may supply D (5 bases each). Germline CDR1 reads SQVTM; CDR2 reads ANQGSEA. This CDR3 comprises 15 residues. V lost 6 bases to trimming and J lost 3 bases, with 19 bases between them. The CDR3 coding sequence is TGCAGCGTGGACAAAAAGCCGCTAGCTACAGATACGCAGTATTTT. Its protein is CSVDKKPLATDTQYF.

The chain employs TRBV5-4 and TRBJ2-7, with TRBD1 identical over 9 bases. There are 17 residues in the CDR3. Per germline, CDR1 SGHNT and CDR2 YYREEE (reference sequence). Trimming at V came to 4 bases and at J to 3 bases, leaving 14 bases not matched to a gene. The CDR3: CASSRNSGTGPNYEQYF. The CDR3 DNA reads TGTGCCAGCAGCCGCAATTCCGGGACAGGGCCTAACTACGAGCAGTACTTC.

The chain is built from TRBV19 and TRBJ1-5, with D tentatively TRBD1 (5 bases). V was cut by 2 bases and J by 2 bases, with 13 bases left in between. This CDR3 comprises 16 residues. The germline gives CDR1 LNHDA, CDR2 SQIVND (reference sequence). The CDR3 coding sequence is TGTGCCAGTAGTATAACACAGACAGCTCGCAATCAGCCCCAGCATTTT. Its translation is CASSITQTARNQPQHF.

The CDR3 here is CASSYGDRVYEQYF. CDR3 sequence (DNA): TGTGCCAGCAGTTACGGGGACAGGGTCTACGAGCAGTACTTC. V gene TRBV6-6 combines with J gene TRBJ2-7; 9 bases fit TRBD1. The CDR3 has 14 residues. With V trimmed by 2 bases and J by 3 bases, 2 bases remained unmatched. Germline CDR1 MNHNY, CDR2 SVGAGI (reference sequence).

The chain combines TRBV6-1 with TRBJ2-6; no reliable D call. Between the trimmed V and J ends, which lost 3 bases and 4 bases, there was a span of 13 bases. This CDR3 region has 16 residues. Germline CDR1 and CDR2: MNHNS and SASEGT. The CDR3 region is CASSDHEGAGANVLTF. CDR3 DNA sequence: TGTGCCAGCAGTGATCACGAAGGTGCAGGGGCCAACGTCCTGACTTTC.